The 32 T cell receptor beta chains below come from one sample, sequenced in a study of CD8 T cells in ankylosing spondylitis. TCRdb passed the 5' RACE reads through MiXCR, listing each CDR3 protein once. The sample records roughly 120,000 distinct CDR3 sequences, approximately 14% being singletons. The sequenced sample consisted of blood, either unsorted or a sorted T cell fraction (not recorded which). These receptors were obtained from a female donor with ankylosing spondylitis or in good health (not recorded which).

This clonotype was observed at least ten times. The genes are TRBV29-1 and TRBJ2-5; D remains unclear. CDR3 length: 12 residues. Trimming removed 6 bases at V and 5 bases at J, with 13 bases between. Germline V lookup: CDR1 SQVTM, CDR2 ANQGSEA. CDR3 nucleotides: TGCAGCGTAGGGCTCTCCGGGGAGACCCAGTACTTC. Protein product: CSVGLSGETQYF.

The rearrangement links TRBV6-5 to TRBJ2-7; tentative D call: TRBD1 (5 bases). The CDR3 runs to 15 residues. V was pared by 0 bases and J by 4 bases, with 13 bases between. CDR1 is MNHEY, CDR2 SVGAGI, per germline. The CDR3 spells CASSYSRRAPYEQYF. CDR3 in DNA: TGTGCCAGCAGTTACTCCCGCAGGGCGCCTTACGAGCAGTACTTC.

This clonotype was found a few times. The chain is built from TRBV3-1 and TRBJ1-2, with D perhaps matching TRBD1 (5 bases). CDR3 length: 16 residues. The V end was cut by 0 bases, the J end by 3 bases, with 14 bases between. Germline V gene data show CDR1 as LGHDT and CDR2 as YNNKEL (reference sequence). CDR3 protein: CASSQDVRGRDYGYTF. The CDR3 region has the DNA TGTGCCAGCAGCCAAGATGTCCGGGGCCGGGACTATGGCTACACCTTC.

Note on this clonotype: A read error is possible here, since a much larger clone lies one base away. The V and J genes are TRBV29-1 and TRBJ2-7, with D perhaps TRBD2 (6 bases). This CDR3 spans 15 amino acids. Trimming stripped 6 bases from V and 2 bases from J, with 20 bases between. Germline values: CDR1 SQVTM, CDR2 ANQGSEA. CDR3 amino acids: CSVKYLGGSAYEQYF. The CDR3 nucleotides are TGCAGCGTGAAATACCTGGGAGGATCCGCCTACGAGCAGTACTTC.

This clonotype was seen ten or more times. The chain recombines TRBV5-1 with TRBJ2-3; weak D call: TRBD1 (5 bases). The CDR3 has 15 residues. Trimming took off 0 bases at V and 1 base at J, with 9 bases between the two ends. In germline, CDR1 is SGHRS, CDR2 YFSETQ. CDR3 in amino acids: CASSLAQGGTDTQYF. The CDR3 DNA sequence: TGCGCCAGCAGCTTGGCCCAGGGCGGCACAGATACGCAGTATTTT.

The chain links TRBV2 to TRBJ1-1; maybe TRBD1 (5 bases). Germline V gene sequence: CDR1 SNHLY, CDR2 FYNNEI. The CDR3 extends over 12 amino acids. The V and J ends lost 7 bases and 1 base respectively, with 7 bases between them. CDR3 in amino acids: CASKTENTEAFF. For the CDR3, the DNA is TGTGCCAGCAAGACAGAGAACACTGAAGCTTTCTTT.

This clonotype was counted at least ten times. The CDR3 sequence is CASSFGLGVQFF. The CDR3 region has the DNA TGTGCCAGCAGTTTCGGCCTAGGGGTGCAGTTCTTC. The chain recombines TRBV28 with TRBJ2-1, with D possibly matching TRBD1 (5 bases). Germline loops: CDR1 MDHEN, CDR2 SYDVKM. V was trimmed by 3 bases and J by 12 bases, leaving 12 bases between them. The CDR3 runs 12 residues.

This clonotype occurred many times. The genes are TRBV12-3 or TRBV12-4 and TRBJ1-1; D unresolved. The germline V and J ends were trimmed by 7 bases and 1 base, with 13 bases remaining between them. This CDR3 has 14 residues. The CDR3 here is CASKPSRENTEAFF. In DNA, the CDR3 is TGTGCCAGCAAACCGTCTCGGGAGAACACTGAAGCTTTCTTT.

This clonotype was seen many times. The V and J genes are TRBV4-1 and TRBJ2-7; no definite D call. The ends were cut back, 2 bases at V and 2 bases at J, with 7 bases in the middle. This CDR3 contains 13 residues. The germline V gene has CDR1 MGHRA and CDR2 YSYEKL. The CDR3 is CASSQSRAYEQYF. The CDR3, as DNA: TGCGCCAGCAGCCAATCCCGCGCCTACGAGCAGTACTTC.

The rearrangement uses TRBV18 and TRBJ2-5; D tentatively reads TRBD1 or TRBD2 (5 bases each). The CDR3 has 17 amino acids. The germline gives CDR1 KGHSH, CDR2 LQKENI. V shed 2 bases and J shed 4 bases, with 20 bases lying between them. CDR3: CASSPSLGVTTRETQYF. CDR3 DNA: TGTGCCAGCTCACCATCTTTGGGGGTCACGACGAGAGAGACCCAGTACTTC.

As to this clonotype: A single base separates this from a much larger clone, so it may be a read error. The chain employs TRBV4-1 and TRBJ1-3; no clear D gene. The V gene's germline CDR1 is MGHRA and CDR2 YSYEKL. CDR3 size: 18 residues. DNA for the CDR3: TGCGCCAGCAACCAAGAGCCTTGGACGGCCCGCTCTGGAAACACCATATATTTT. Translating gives CASNQEPWTARSGNTIYF.

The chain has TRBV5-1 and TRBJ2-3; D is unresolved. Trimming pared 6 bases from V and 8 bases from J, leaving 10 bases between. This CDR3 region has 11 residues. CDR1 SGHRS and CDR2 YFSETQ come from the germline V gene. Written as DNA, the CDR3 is TGCGCCAGCAAAGCACAGTCTACGCAGTATTTT. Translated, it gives CASKAQSTQYF.

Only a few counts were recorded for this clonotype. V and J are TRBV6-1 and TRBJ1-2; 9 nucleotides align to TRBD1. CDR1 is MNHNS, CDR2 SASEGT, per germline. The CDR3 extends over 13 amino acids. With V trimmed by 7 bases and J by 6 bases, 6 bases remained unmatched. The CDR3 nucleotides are TGTGCCAGCACCAAAACAGGGGGCGATGGCTACACCTTC. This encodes CASTKTGGDGYTF.

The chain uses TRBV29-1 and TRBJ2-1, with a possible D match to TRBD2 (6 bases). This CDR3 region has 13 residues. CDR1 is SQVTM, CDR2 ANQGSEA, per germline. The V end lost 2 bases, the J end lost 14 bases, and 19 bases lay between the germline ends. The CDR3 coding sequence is TGCAGCGTTGAATGGAGCGGGCGGGGTAGGGAGTTCTTC. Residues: CSVEWSGRGREFF.

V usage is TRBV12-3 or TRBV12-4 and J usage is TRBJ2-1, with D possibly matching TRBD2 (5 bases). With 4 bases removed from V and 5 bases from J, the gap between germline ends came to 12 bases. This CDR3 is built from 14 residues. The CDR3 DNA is TGTGCCAGCAGTTCCCGGGGTTCTAACAATGAGCAGTTCTTC. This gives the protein CASSSRGSNNEQFF.

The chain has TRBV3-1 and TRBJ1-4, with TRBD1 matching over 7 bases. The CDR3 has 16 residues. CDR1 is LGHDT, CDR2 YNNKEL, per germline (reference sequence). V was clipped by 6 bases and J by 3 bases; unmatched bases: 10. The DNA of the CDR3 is TGTGCCAGCAGTCCGGTAGGACAGGCGGCTAATGAAAAACTGTTTTTT. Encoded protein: CASSPVGQAANEKLFF.

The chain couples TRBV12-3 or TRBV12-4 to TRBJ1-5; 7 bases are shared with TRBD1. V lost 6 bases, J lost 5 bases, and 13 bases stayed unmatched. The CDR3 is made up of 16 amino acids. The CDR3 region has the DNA TGTGCCAGCAGCCGAAGACGACAGGGAAGTGATCAGCCCCAGCATTTT. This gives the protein CASSRRRQGSDQPQHF.

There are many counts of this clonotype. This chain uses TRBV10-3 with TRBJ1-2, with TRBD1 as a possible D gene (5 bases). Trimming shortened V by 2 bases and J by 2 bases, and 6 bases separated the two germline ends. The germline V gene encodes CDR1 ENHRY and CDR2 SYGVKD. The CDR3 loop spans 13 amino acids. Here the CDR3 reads CAISETGNYGYTF. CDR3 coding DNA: TGTGCCATCAGTGAGACAGGCAACTATGGCTACACCTTC.

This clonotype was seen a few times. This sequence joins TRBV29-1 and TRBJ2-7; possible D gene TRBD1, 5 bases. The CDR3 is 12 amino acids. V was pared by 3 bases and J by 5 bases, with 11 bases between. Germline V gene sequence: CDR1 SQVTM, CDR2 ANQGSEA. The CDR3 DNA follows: TGCAGCGTTGAGGCAGGGCCCCACGAGCAGTACTTC. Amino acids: CSVEAGPHEQYF.

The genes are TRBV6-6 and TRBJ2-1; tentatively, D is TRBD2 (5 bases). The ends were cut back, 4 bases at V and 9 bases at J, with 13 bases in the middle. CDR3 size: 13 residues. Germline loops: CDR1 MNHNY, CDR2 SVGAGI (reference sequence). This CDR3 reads CASSSEKAGEQFF. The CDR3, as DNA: TGTGCCAGCAGTTCAGAGAAGGCGGGTGAGCAGTTCTTC.

CDR3 nucleotide sequence: TGTGCCAGCAGTTTATCGGTAGATACGCAGTATTTT. This sequence encodes CASSLSVDTQYF. V usage is TRBV12-3 or TRBV12-4 and J usage is TRBJ2-3, with D hard to call. Trimming shortened V by 2 bases and J by 5 bases, and 5 bases separated the two germline ends. The CDR3 extends over 12 amino acids.

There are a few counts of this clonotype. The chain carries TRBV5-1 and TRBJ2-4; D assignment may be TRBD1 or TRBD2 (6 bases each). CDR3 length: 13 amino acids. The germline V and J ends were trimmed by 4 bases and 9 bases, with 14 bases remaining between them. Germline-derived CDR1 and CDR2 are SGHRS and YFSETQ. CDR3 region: CASSAGGIGIQYF. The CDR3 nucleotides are TGCGCCAGCAGCGCCGGGGGCATTGGCATTCAGTACTTC.

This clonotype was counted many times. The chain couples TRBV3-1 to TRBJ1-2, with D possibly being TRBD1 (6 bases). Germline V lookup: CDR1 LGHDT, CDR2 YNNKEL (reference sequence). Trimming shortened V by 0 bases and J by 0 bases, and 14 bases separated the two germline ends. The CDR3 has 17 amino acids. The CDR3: CASSQDIRTAANYGYTF. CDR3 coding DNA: TGTGCCAGCAGCCAAGATATCCGGACAGCGGCTAACTATGGCTACACCTTC.

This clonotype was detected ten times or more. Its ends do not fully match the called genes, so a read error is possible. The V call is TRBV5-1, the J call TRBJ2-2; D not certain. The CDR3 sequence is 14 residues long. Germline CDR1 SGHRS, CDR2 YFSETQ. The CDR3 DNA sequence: TGTGCCAGCAGCTTGAGGCGGAACACCGGGGAGCTGTTTTTT. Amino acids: CASSLRRNTGELFF.

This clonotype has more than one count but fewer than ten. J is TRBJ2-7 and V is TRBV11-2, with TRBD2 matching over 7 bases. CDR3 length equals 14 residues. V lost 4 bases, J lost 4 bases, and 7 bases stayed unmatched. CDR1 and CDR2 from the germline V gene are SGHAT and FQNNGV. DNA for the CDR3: TGTGCCAGCAGCTGGACTAGGACGGAATACGAGCAGTACTTC. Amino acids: CASSWTRTEYEQYF.

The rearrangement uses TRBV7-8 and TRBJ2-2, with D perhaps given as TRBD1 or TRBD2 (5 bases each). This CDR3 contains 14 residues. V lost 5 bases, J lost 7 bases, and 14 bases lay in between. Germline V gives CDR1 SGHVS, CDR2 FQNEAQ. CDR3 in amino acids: CASSPGTSGGELFF. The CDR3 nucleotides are TGTGCCAGCAGCCCCGGGACCTCTGGCGGGGAGCTGTTTTTT.

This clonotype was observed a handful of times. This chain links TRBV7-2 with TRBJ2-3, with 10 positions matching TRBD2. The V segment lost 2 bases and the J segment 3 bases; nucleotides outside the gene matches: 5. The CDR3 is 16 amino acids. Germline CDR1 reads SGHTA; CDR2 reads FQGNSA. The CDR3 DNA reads TGTGCCAGCAGCTTACAAGCGGGGGGGCCAACAGATACGCAGTATTTT. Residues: CASSLQAGGPTDTQYF.

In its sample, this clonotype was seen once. CDR3 protein: CASATGVRQPQHF. The CDR3 DNA is TGTGCCAGCGCGACAGGGGTACGACAGCCCCAGCATTTT. The chain links TRBV27 to TRBJ1-5; 8 bases match TRBD1. V was clipped by 8 bases and J by 7 bases; unmatched bases: 7. CDR3 size: 13 residues. Germline CDR1 reads MNHEY; CDR2 reads SMNVEV (reference sequence).

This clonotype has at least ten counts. The CDR3 DNA is TGCGCCAGCAGCCAAGGGGCCGGAGTTTACAATGAGCAGTTCTTC. As protein: CASSQGAGVYNEQFF. V usage is TRBV4-1 and J usage is TRBJ2-1; no definite D call. Germline CDR1 MGHRA, CDR2 YSYEKL. The ends were cut back, 1 base at V and 4 bases at J, with 11 bases in the middle. The CDR3 runs 15 residues.

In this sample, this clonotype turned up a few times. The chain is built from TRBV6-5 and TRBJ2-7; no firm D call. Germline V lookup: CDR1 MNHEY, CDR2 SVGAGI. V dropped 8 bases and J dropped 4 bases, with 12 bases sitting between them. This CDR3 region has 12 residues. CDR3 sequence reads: CASYSPGYEQYF. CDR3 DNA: TGTGCCAGCTATAGCCCAGGATACGAGCAGTACTTC.

The chain's CDR3 is CASSARLAGGPTDTQYF. CDR3 sequence (DNA): TGTGCCAGCAGCGCCCGACTAGCGGGGGGGCCGACAGATACGCAGTATTTT. This sequence joins TRBV7-9 and TRBJ2-3; 14 bases align to TRBD2. The ends lost 5 bases at V and 3 bases at J; junction bases unmatched: 7. Germline loops: CDR1 SEHNR, CDR2 FQNEAQ (reference sequence). The CDR3 has 17 amino acids.

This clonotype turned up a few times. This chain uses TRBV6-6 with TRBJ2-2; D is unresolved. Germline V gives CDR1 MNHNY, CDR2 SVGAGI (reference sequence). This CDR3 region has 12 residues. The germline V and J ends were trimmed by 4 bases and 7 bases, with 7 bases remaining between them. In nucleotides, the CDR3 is TGTGCCAGCAGTTCCAGCTTCGGGGAGCTGTTTTTT. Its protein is CASSSSFGELFF.